The following is a TCR beta chain sequence with its context. Antigen unknown. This entry comes from a study of Graves' ophthalmopathy and Graves' hyperthyroidism. Looking at the study overall: Peripheral blood was gathered at the point of initial diagnosis, before any treatment started.

Amplification of the TCR beta CDR3 regions used RNA transcripts (as template). First-round RT-PCR employed HTBI primers, with a second-round multiplex PCR after it. MiXCR, applied by TCRdb to the multiplex PCR reads, yields one record per CDR3 protein. The table includes 650,000 to 900,000 distinct CDR3 sequences, 35% to 50% detected once. CDR1 SGHDT and CDR2 YYEEEE come from the germline V gene. Trimming took 4 bases from V and 1 from J, leaving 12 bases between them. The CDR3 is 14 amino acids. Findings and limits, study-wide: From stable hyperthyroidism, ophthalmopathy was separated by a 13-signature model with 85% to 90% sensitivity and 75% to 82% specificity.

This TCR was sampled from an adult man with Graves' ophthalmopathy. The source material was peripheral blood. V usage is TRBV5-6 and J usage is TRBJ2-7; tentatively, D is TRBD1 or TRBD2 (5 bases each). In DNA form, the CDR3 reads TGTGCCAGCAGCCAAGGGACCCTTTCCTACGAGCAGTACTTC. Its translation: CASSQGTLSYEQYF.